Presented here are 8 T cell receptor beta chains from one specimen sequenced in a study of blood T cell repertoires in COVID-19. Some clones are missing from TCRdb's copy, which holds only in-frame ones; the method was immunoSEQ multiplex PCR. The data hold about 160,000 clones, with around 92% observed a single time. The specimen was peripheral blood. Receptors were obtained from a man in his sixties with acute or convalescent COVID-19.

In nucleotides, the CDR3 is TGCGCCAGCAGCCTACCGACAGGAGACACAGATACGCAGTATTTT. This encodes CASSLPTGDTDTQYF. The rearrangement links TRBV5-1 to TRBJ2-3; tentatively, D is TRBD1 (6 bases). The V gene's germline CDR1 is SGHRS and CDR2 YFSETQ. The CDR3 has 15 residues. V lost 4 bases and J 2 bases, leaving 14 bases between the germline ends.

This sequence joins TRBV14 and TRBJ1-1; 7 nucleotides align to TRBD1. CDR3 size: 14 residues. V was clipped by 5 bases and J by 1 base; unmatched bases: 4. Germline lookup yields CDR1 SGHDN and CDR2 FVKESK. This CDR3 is CASSFWTGNTEAFF. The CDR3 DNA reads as TGTGCCAGCAGCTTTTGGACAGGGAACACTGAAGCTTTCTTT.

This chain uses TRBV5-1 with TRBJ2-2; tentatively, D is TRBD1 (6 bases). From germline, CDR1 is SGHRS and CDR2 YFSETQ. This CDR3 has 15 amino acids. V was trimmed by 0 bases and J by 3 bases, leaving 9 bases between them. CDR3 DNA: TGCGCCAGCAGCTTGGGACAGGCCGACACCGGGGAGCTGTTTTTT. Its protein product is CASSLGQADTGELFF.

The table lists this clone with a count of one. The CDR3 region has the DNA TGCAGCGTTGTTAAGTGGACAGATGCCTACGAGCAGTACTTC. This gives the protein CSVVKWTDAYEQYF. The chain combines TRBV29-1 with TRBJ2-7; a possible D gene is TRBD1 (6 bases). Germline V gene lookup returns CDR1 SQVTM and CDR2 ANQGSEA. The CDR3 is made up of 14 amino acids. V lost 4 bases to trimming and J lost 2 bases, with 15 bases between them.

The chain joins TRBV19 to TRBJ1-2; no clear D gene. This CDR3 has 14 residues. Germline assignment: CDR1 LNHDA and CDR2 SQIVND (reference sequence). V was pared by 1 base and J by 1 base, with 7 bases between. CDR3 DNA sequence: TGTGCCAGTAGTATAGCCGGGGATAACTATGGCTACACCTTC. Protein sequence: CASSIAGDNYGYTF.

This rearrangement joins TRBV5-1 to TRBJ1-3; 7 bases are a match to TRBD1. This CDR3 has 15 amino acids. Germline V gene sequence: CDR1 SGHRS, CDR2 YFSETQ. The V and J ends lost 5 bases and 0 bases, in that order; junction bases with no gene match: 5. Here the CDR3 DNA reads TGCGCCAGCAGTTACGGGACAGACTCTGGAAACACCATATATTTT. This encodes CASSYGTDSGNTIYF.

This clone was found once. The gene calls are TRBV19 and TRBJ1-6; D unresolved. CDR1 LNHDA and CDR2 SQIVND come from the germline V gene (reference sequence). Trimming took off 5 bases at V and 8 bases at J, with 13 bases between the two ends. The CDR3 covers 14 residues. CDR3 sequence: CASSPTVLYSPLHF. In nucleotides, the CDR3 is TGTGCCAGTAGTCCAACGGTACTTTATTCACCCCTCCACTTT.

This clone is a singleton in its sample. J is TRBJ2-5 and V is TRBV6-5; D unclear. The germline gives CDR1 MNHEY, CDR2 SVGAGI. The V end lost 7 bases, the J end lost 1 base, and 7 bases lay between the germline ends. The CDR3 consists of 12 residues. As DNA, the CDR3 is TGTGCCAGCAAGACACCCCAAGAGACCCAGTACTTC. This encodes CASKTPQETQYF.